This T cell receptor beta chain comes out of a study of CD8 T cells in Susac syndrome. Study-level results: TCR sequencing and HLA analysis covered a relatively small number of individuals.

Germline values: CDR1 LNHNV, CDR2 YYDKDF (reference sequence). V lost 1 base to trimming and J lost 7 bases, with 16 bases between them. The CDR3 is made up of 15 amino acids. Notes on this clonotype: Its specificity is not known.

RNA in amounts of roughly 0.5 to 1 ug was reverse transcribed with random hexamers. immunoSEQ multiplex PCR amplified TCR beta CDR3 across 54 Vbeta, 13 Jbeta. TCRdb processed the immunoSEQ multiplex PCR reads anew with MiXCR; each CDR3 protein has one entry. The data contain 160,000 or so distinct CDR3 sequences, roughly 94% of them seen just once; the ten biggest clones take up about 0.089%. CD8+ and CD4+ T cells circulating in blood were sequenced for TCR beta. J is TRBJ2-5 and V is TRBV15; tentatively, D is TRBD2 (7 bases). The sequencing input was CD4+ T cells from PBMCs. This receptor was identified in a human donor with multiple sclerosis. For the CDR3, the DNA is TGTGCCACCAGCAGAGGTCTAGGGGGGGCCGGGACCCAGTACTTC. Amino acid sequence: CATSRGLGGAGTQYF.